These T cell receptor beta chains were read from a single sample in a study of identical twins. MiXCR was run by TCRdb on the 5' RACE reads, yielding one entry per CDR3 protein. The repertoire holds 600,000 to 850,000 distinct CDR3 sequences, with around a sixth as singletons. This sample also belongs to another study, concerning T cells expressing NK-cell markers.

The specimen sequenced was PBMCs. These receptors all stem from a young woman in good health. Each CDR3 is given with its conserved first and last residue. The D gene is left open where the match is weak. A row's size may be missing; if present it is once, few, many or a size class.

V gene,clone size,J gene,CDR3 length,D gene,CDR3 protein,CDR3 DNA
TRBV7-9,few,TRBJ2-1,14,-,CASSLAGPKNEQFF,TGTGCCAGCAGCTTAGCGGGTCCGAAAAATGAGCAGTTCTTC
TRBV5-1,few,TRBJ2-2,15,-,CASSLLGANTGELFF,TGCGCCAGCAGCTTGTTGGGGGCGAACACCGGGGAGCTGTTTTTT
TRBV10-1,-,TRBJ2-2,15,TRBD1,CASRPGQGGSGELFF,TGCGCCAGCAGACCCGGACAGGGGGGGTCCGGGGAGCTGTTTTTT
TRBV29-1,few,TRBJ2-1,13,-,CSHILQGYNEQFF,TGCAGCCACATCCTACAGGGATACAATGAGCAGTTCTTC
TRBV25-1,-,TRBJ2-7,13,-,CASNYRGSYEQYF,TGTGCCAGCAATTATCGGGGATCCTACGAGCAGTACTTC
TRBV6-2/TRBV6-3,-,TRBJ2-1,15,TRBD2,CASGAGGNSYNEQFF,TGTGCCAGCGGGGCGGGAGGAAACTCCTACAATGAGCAGTTCTTC
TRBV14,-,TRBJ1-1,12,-,CASDRLNTEAFF,TGTGCCAGCGACAGACTGAACACTGAAGCTTTCTTT
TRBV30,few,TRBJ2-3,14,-,CAWNKGASTDTQYF,TGTGCCTGGAACAAGGGAGCTAGCACAGATACGCAGTATTTT
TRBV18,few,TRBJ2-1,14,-,CASSPDSYADEQFF,TGTGCCAGCTCACCGGATTCTTATGCCGATGAGCAGTTCTTC
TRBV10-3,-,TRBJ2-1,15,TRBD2,CAIMLAQRGDNEQFF,TGTGCCATCATGCTCGCCCAGCGGGGGGACAATGAGCAGTTCTTC
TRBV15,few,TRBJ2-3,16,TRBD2,CATSRAAGGVSDTQYF,TGTGCCACCAGCCGGGCAGCGGGAGGGGTTTCAGATACGCAGTATTTT
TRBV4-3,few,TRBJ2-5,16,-,CASSLVHGGIGETQYF,TGCGCCAGCAGCCTAGTTCATGGCGGGATCGGCGAGACCCAGTACTTC
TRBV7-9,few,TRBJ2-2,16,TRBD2,CASSPTPSGNTGELFF,TGTGCCAGCAGCCCCACCCCTAGCGGGAACACCGGGGAGCTGTTTTTT
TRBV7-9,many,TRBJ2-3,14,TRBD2,CASSPRGGADTQYF,TGTGCCAGCAGCCCACGGGGGGGCGCAGATACGCAGTATTTT
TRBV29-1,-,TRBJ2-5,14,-,CSVVDISTLETQYF,TGCAGCGTTGTAGACATTTCTACTTTAGAGACCCAGTACTTC
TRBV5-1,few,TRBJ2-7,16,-,CASSFVGQGTPYEQYF,TGCGCCAGCAGCTTTGTCGGCCAGGGTACCCCTTACGAGCAGTACTTC
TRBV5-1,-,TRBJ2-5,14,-,CTSSLAARTGTQYF,TGCACCAGCAGCTTGGCCGCACGGACGGGGACCCAGTACTTC
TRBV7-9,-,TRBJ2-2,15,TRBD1,CASSLRGQGNGELFF,TGTGCCAGCAGCCTGAGGGGACAGGGTAACGGGGAGCTGTTTTTT
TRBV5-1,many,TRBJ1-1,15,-,CASSLDVLMNTEAFF,TGCGCCAGCAGCTTGGACGTCCTAATGAACACTGAAGCTTTCTTT
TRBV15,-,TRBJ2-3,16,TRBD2,CATSRGLAGGTDTQYF,TGTGCCACCAGCAGAGGACTAGCGGGGGGCACAGATACGCAGTATTTT
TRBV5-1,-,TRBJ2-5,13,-,CASSLSEGETQYF,TGCGCCAGCAGCTTGTCCGAGGGGGAGACCCAGTACTTC
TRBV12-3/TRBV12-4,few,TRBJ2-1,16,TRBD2,CASSLSTSGSQNEQFF,TGTGCCAGCAGTCTCTCGACTAGCGGGAGTCAGAATGAGCAGTTCTTC